Presented here are 11 T cell receptor beta chains from one specimen sequenced in a study of blood T cell repertoires in COVID-19. Using immunoSEQ multiplex PCR, the repertoire was profiled, and TCRdb retains in-frame clones only, with some absent. The table has around 150,000 clones, roughly 93% seen once; the top ten hold around 2%. Sequencing used peripheral blood. Receptors were obtained from a woman aged 60-75 years with COVID-19, enrolled during active disease.

The CDR3 reads CSVGVGLNNFNNYEQYF. CDR3 in DNA: TGCAGCGTTGGGGTGGGACTCAACAACTTTAATAACTACGAGCAGTACTTC. The rearrangement links TRBV29-1 to TRBJ2-7, with D possibly matching TRBD2 (6 bases). The length of the CDR3 is 17 residues. Germline CDR1 and CDR2: SQVTM and ANQGSEA. The ends were cut back, 4 bases at V and 3 bases at J, with 25 bases in the middle.

The J gene is TRBJ1-4, the V gene TRBV4-2; maybe TRBD1 (5 bases). The CDR3 is 16 amino acids. The V gene lost 1 base and the J gene lost 8 bases, with 17 bases spanning the gap. Germline assignment: CDR1 LGHNA and CDR2 YNFKEQ. The CDR3 loop is CASSQATDIRTEKLFF. DNA of the CDR3: TGTGCCAGCAGCCAAGCGACGGACATCCGCACAGAAAAACTGTTTTTT.

V usage is TRBV7-2 and J usage is TRBJ2-7; 9 bases align to TRBD2. This CDR3 spans 15 amino acids. Germline trimming cut 1 base from V and 7 bases from J; bases unmatched to any gene: 8. Germline V gene data show CDR1 as SGHTA and CDR2 as FQGNSA. The CDR3 sequence: CASSLGGGAVWEQYF. Written as DNA, the CDR3 is TGTGCCAGCAGCTTAGGCGGGGGGGCCGTGTGGGAGCAGTACTTC.

The chain links TRBV7-9 to TRBJ2-1; 7 nucleotides agree with TRBD2. The CDR3 has 15 amino acids. The germline V gene has CDR1 SEHNR and CDR2 FQNEAQ (reference sequence). The ends lost 1 base at V and 4 bases at J; junction bases unmatched: 4. The CDR3 sequence: CASSLVRGVYNEQFF. CDR3 DNA sequence: TGTGCCAGCAGCTTAGTACGGGGGGTATACAATGAGCAGTTCTTC.

The chain recombines TRBV9 with TRBJ1-1, with D possibly TRBD1 on 6 matching bases. The germline V gene encodes CDR1 SGDLS and CDR2 YYNGEE. Trimming took 3 bases from V and 1 from J, leaving 13 bases between them. This CDR3 is 15 amino acids long. The DNA of the CDR3 is TGTGCCAGCAGCGCGGGGGGGACAACGAACACTGAAGCTTTCTTT. It yields the protein CASSAGGTTNTEAFF.

The chain is built from TRBV6-5 and TRBJ2-5; TRBD1 might be the D (5 bases). The CDR3 has 14 amino acids. Germline CDR1 MNHEY, CDR2 SVGAGI. V shed 8 bases and J shed 5 bases, with 18 bases lying between them. The CDR3 here is CASGKGLDRETQYF. CDR3 in DNA: TGTGCCAGCGGAAAGGGGTTAGATAGGGAGACCCAGTACTTC.

The rearrangement uses TRBV5-1 and TRBJ1-1; the match to TRBD1 covers 9 bases. The CDR3 contains 15 residues. Germline V CDR1 and CDR2: SGHRS, YFSETQ. With V trimmed by 4 bases and J by 3 bases, 7 bases remained unmatched. As DNA, the CDR3 is TGCGCCAGCAGCCCGCCGACAGGGGGGGACACTGAAGCTTTCTTT. Protein sequence: CASSPPTGGDTEAFF.

This clone was seen more than once but under ten times. The rearrangement joins TRBV27 to TRBJ1-6, with no clear D. The CDR3 runs 13 residues. V lost 5 bases to trimming and J lost 10 bases, with 12 bases between them. Germline V gene lookup returns CDR1 MNHEY and CDR2 SMNVEV (reference sequence). The chain's CDR3 is CASSVAKLSPLHF. The CDR3 DNA sequence: TGTGCCAGCAGTGTCGCCAAACTATCACCCCTCCACTTT.

The chain joins TRBV5-4 to TRBJ1-2; D uncertain. The CDR3 has 14 residues. Germline CDR1 SGHNT, CDR2 YYREEE (reference sequence). V was shortened by 0 bases and J by 5 bases, with 11 bases between the two germline ends. For the CDR3, the DNA is TGTGCCAGCAGCTTGGCAGGTCCCTTTTATGGCTACACCTTC. This translates into CASSLAGPFYGYTF.

The chain combines TRBV5-4 with TRBJ1-5, with D perhaps TRBD1 (5 bases). Germline V gene data show CDR1 as SGHNT and CDR2 as YYREEE (reference sequence). V was pared by 0 bases and J by 5 bases, with 15 bases between. The CDR3 runs to 16 residues. CDR3 in DNA: TGTGCCAGCAGCTTGGGCGGGGGGAGGAAGGATCAGCCCCAGCATTTT. Its translation: CASSLGGGRKDQPQHF.

The V and J genes are TRBV3-1 (or the pseudogene TRBV3-2) and TRBJ1-3; tentative D call: TRBD1 (5 bases). The CDR3 covers 16 residues. From germline, CDR1 is LGHDT and CDR2 YNNKEL (reference sequence). The germline V and J ends were trimmed by 1 base and 0 bases, with 10 bases remaining between them. Here the CDR3 DNA reads TGTGCCAGCAGCCAAGTAAGGGGTTCCTCTGGAAACACCATATATTTT. Encoded protein: CASSQVRGSSGNTIYF.